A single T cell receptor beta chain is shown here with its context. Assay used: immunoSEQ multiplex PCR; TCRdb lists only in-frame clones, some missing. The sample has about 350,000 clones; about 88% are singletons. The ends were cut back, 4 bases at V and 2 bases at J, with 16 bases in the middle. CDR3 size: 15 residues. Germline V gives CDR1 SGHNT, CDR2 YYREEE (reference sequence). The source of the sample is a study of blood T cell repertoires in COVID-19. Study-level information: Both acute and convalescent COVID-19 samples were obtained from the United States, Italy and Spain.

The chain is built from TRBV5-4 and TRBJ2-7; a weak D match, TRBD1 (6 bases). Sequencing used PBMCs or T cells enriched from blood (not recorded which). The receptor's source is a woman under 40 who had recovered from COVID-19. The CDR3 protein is CASSTGTGFPYEQYF. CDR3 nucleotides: TGTGCCAGCAGCACGGGAACAGGGTTCCCCTACGAGCAGTACTTC.